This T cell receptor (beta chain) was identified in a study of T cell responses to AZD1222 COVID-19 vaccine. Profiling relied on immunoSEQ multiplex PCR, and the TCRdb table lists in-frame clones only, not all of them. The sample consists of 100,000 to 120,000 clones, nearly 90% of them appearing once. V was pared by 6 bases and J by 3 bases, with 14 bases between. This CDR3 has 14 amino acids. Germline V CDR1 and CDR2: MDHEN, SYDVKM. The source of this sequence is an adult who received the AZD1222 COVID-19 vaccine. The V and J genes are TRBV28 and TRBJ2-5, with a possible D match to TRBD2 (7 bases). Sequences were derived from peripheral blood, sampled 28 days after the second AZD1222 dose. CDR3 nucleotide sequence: TGTGCCAGCAGCTCAACGGGGGGCAAAGAGACCCAGTACTTC. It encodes CASSSTGGKETQYF.